The clone carrying this TCR beta chain has just one count. The antigen is undetermined. The data derive from a study of cytomegalovirus exposure and HLA in healthy donors. Overall study results and limits: CMV antigen specificity of a few CMV-associated chains was confirmed in vitro.

13 Jbeta primers and 60 Vbeta primers were used for the PCR. The method was immunoSEQ multiplex PCR; TCRdb's version includes in-frame clones alone and lacks a portion of them. This sample has about 160,000 clones, with 80% found just once. The TCR was taken from a woman between 50 and 59 years old in good health and CMV-seronegative. Sequencing input: PBMCs.

CDR3 sequence (DNA): TGTGCCAGCAGTTCCCAGGGGGCTTCCTCTGGGGCCAACGTCCTGACTTTC. This sequence encodes CASSSQGASSGANVLTF. The chain recombines TRBV28 with TRBJ2-6; 8 bases are a match to TRBD1. This CDR3 is built from 17 residues. V lost 4 bases and J lost 0; bases outside the gene matches: 5. The germline CDR1 and CDR2 sequences are MDHEN and SYDVKM.